What follows are 26 T cell receptor beta chains derived from one specimen sequenced in a study of blood T cells in healthy people across ages. Alongside a J-beta primer mix, a sample-barcoded 5' primer served in a second PCR lasting about 7 to 11 cycles. MiXCR, run by TCRdb on the 5' RACE reads, gives a single entry per CDR3 protein. The sample lists roughly 680,000 distinct CDR3 sequences; around 48% were seen once. The sequencing input was blood. These receptors were taken from a woman aged 60 to 75 in good health.

The gene calls are TRBV28 and TRBJ2-1; 14 bases are a match to TRBD2. Looked up from germline, CDR1 is MDHEN and CDR2 is SYDVKM. Unmatched junction bases numbered 7, after V lost 4 bases and J lost 8 bases. The CDR3 covers 16 residues. CDR3 region: CASSSSGTSGSHEQFF. Here the CDR3 DNA reads TGTGCCAGCAGTTCATCGGGGACTAGCGGGAGTCATGAGCAGTTCTTC.

The V call is TRBV4-1, the J call TRBJ2-3, with D possibly matching TRBD2 (6 bases). CDR1 is MGHRA, CDR2 YSYEKL, per germline. CDR3 length: 14 amino acids. The V end lost 1 base, the J end lost 1 base, and 6 bases lay between the germline ends. DNA of the CDR3: TGCGCCAGCAGCCAAGCTAGCGGCACAGATACGCAGTATTTT. Residues: CASSQASGTDTQYF.

The chain couples TRBV7-2 to TRBJ1-2, with 8 bases lining up with TRBD1. Germline V CDR1 and CDR2: SGHTA, FQGNSA. This CDR3 has 15 residues. The J segment lost 0 bases and the V segment lost 5 bases, leaving 5 bases of the junction unmatched. CDR3 residues: CASSQQGGANYGYTF. CDR3 coding DNA: TGTGCCAGCAGCCAACAGGGGGGGGCTAACTATGGCTACACCTTC.

This rearrangement joins TRBV25-1 to TRBJ2-7; no firm D call. Germline CDR1 is MGHDK and CDR2 is SYGVNS. Deletions cut 3 bases from V and 7 bases from J, with 19 bases between. This CDR3 is 15 amino acids long. The CDR3 DNA reads TGTGCCAGCAGTGATGCAAGGGCCCTCCTTGATGAGCAGTACTTC. Translation: CASSDARALLDEQYF.

The V and J genes are TRBV11-2 and TRBJ2-7; D assignment may be TRBD1 or TRBD2 (5 bases each). This CDR3 is 17 amino acids long. Germline lookup yields CDR1 SGHAT and CDR2 FQNNGV. Trimming cost V 5 bases and J 7 bases, with 27 bases left between them. The CDR3 protein is CASSQTRLGGSGHEQYF. The CDR3 nucleotides read TGTGCCAGCAGCCAGACCCGATTGGGTGGTTCGGGGCATGAGCAGTACTTC.

The chain carries TRBV30 and TRBJ1-1; no clear D gene. Germline V gene lookup returns CDR1 GTSNPN and CDR2 SVGIG (reference sequence). The CDR3 loop spans 11 amino acids. Trimming stripped 3 bases from V and 6 bases from J, with 8 bases between. The CDR3 region is CAWRDGPEAFF. CDR3 bases: TGTGCCTGGAGGGACGGACCTGAAGCTTTCTTT.

This chain links TRBV20-1 with TRBJ2-4; 7 positions agree with TRBD2. CDR3 length: 17 residues. Trimming removed 0 bases from V and 1 base from J; junction bases left unmatched: 9. CDR1 is DFQATT and CDR2 is SNEGSKA in the germline V gene (reference sequence). CDR3 sequence: CSARDPGGGSAKNIQYF. The CDR3 DNA is TGCAGTGCTAGAGATCCGGGAGGAGGGAGTGCCAAAAACATTCAGTACTTC.

This chain links TRBV27 with TRBJ1-4; TRBD1 matches at 7 bases. Germline CDR1 reads MNHEY; CDR2 reads SMNVEV (reference sequence). The CDR3 length is 15 residues. After removal of 7 bases from V and 4 bases from J, the junction contained 9 bases not matched to a gene. The CDR3, as DNA: TGTGCCAGCACCGGACATCCAGGGGGTAATGAAAAACTGTTTTTT. Translated, it gives CASTGHPGGNEKLFF.

A remark on this clonotype: This may come from a read error, since a much larger clone is one base off. The DNA for the CDR3 is TGCAGTACTAGACGGGGGACTAGCGGGAGGGGCGAGACCCAGTACTTC. This codes for CSTRRGTSGRGETQYF. The rearrangement links TRBV20-1 to TRBJ2-7; 16 nucleotides align to TRBD2. The end of the DNA aligns better with TRBJ2-5, so the J call may be wrong. The CDR3 spans 16 residues. The germline CDR1 and CDR2 sequences are DFQATT and SNEGSKA (reference sequence).

This clonotype appeared a few times. The chain carries TRBV29-1 and TRBJ2-1; D gene unclear. Trimming took off 4 bases at V and 0 bases at J, with 19 bases between the two ends. Germline-derived CDR1 and CDR2 are SQVTM and ANQGSEA. This CDR3 contains 17 residues. CDR3 residues: CSVGRWTALSSYNEQFF. CDR3 nucleotides: TGCAGCGTTGGAAGGTGGACGGCCCTGAGCTCCTACAATGAGCAGTTCTTC.

J is TRBJ2-1 and V is TRBV20-1; D ambiguous. CDR1 and CDR2 from the germline V gene are DFQATT and SNEGSKA (reference sequence). The length of the CDR3 is 13 residues. Trimming pared 1 base from V and 5 bases from J, leaving 9 bases between. CDR3 DNA: TGCAGTGCTAGAGCTGGTAGAAACAATGAGCAGTTCTTC. Its protein is CSARAGRNNEQFF.

The rearrangement joins TRBV5-1 to TRBJ1-6, with D possibly matching TRBD1 (6 bases). Between the trimmed V and J ends, which lost 5 bases and 10 bases, there was a span of 19 bases. There are 15 residues in the CDR3. Germline V lookup: CDR1 SGHRS, CDR2 YFSETQ. The CDR3 DNA is TGCGCCAGCAGTTCCGGACAGCGTTTCTTGTCACCCCTCCACTTT. Translating it yields CASSSGQRFLSPLHF.

The chain employs TRBV3-1 and TRBJ1-1; tentatively, D is TRBD1 (6 bases). The CDR3 has 14 residues. V was pared by 4 bases and J by 5 bases, with 14 bases between. Germline values: CDR1 LGHDT, CDR2 YNNKEL (reference sequence). CDR3 residues: CASSRQGMLTEAFF. The DNA of the CDR3 is TGTGCCAGCAGCCGCCAGGGGATGTTAACTGAAGCTTTCTTT.

This rearrangement joins TRBV5-1 to TRBJ1-1; weak D call: TRBD1 (5 bases). V dropped 1 base and J dropped 3 bases, with 10 bases sitting between them. CDR1 is SGHRS, CDR2 YFSETQ, per germline. The CDR3 contains 14 residues. The CDR3 loop is CASSLIGGDTEAFF. CDR3 in DNA: TGCGCCAGCAGCTTGATCGGGGGAGACACTGAAGCTTTCTTT.

In this sample, this clonotype turned up once. This sequence joins TRBV12-3 or TRBV12-4 and TRBJ2-5; maybe TRBD2 (6 bases). The CDR3 covers 14 residues. V was shortened by 3 bases and J by 5 bases, with 13 bases between the two germline ends. CDR3 in amino acids: CASSFLTSRETQYF. The CDR3, as DNA: TGTGCCAGCAGTTTTTTGACTAGTCGGGAGACCCAGTACTTC.

The genes are TRBV10-3 and TRBJ2-3; D could derive from TRBD1 or TRBD2 (5 bases each). The V gene lost 1 base and the J gene lost 1 base, with 6 bases spanning the gap. The CDR3 is 14 amino acids. Looked up from germline, CDR1 is ENHRY and CDR2 is SYGVKD. DNA of the CDR3: TGTGCCATCAGTGAGTGGGACGGCACAGATACGCAGTATTTT. As protein: CAISEWDGTDTQYF.

This clonotype has only a few counts. The chain links TRBV29-1 to TRBJ2-3; TRBD1 is a possible D gene (5 bases). The germline V gene encodes CDR1 SQVTM and CDR2 ANQGSEA. The ends were cut back, 6 bases at V and 1 base at J, with 17 bases in the middle. CDR3 length: 15 amino acids. DNA of the CDR3: TGCAGCGTAACGCGACAGACCCTCCGCACAGATACGCAGTATTTT. Its translation: CSVTRQTLRTDTQYF.

This clonotype came up a few times. The gene calls are TRBV9 and TRBJ2-7; tentative D call: TRBD2 (6 bases). V was pared by 0 bases and J by 2 bases, with 12 bases between. The CDR3 runs to 15 residues. Germline V gene lookup returns CDR1 SGDLS and CDR2 YYNGEE. The CDR3 protein is CASSVASGEAYEQYF. As DNA, the CDR3 is TGTGCCAGCAGCGTAGCATCGGGGGAGGCCTACGAGCAGTACTTC. The full variable domain, with the rest looked up from reference TRBV9 and TRBJ2-7, is DSGVTQTPKHLITATGQRVTLRCSPRSGDLSVYWYQQSLDQGLQFLIQYYNGEERAKGNILERFSAQQFPDLHSELNLSSLELGDSALYFCASSVASGEAYEQYFGPGTRLTVT.

Only a few counts were recorded for this clonotype. An end of the junction differs from the germline gene, which may be a read error. This chain joins TRBV7-7 and TRBJ2-7, with D maybe TRBD1 (6 bases). Germline loops: CDR1 SSHAT, CDR2 FNYEAQ (reference sequence). The CDR3 length is 14 residues. For the CDR3, the DNA is TGTGCTAGCAGCTTAGCGAATGTACAGGGCCCCCAGTACTTC. It is translated as CASSLANVQGPQYF.

The gene calls are TRBV7-2 and TRBJ2-5, with a tentative D call TRBD1 (5 bases). Trimming pared 5 bases from V and 4 bases from J, leaving 14 bases between. Germline V gene sequence: CDR1 SGHTA, CDR2 FQGNSA. This CDR3 comprises 14 residues. CDR3 sequence (DNA): TGTGCCAGCAGCAAAGACCGACAGTTAGAGACCCAGTACTTC. It translates to CASSKDRQLETQYF.

The chain is built from TRBV3-1 and TRBJ2-5; unclear D gene. Germline V gene data show CDR1 as LGHDT and CDR2 as YNNKEL (reference sequence). The CDR3 has 12 residues. The germline V and J ends were trimmed by 1 base and 7 bases, with 7 bases remaining between them. The CDR3 loop reads CASSQGWVTQYF. CDR3 nucleotide sequence: TGTGCCAGCAGCCAAGGGTGGGTGACCCAGTACTTC.

The chain links TRBV3-1 to TRBJ2-3, with 7 bases lining up with TRBD2. Per germline, CDR1 LGHDT and CDR2 YNNKEL (reference sequence). V was clipped by 6 bases and J by 2 bases; unmatched bases: 8. This CDR3 contains 15 residues. CDR3 sequence (DNA): TGTGCCAGCAGATCTTCTAGCGGTTACACAGATACGCAGTATTTT. Translating gives CASRSSSGYTDTQYF.

V and J are TRBV20-1 and TRBJ2-1; 8 nucleotides agree with TRBD2. The CDR3 extends over 15 amino acids. V gave up 0 bases and J gave up 5 bases; unmatched junction bases: 6. Germline assignment: CDR1 DFQATT and CDR2 SNEGSKA (reference sequence). The CDR3 region is CSARDWVAGHNEQFF. The CDR3 nucleotides read TGCAGTGCTAGAGATTGGGTAGCGGGGCACAATGAGCAGTTCTTC.

J is TRBJ2-1 and V is TRBV6-2 or TRBV6-3; TRBD2 is a possible D gene (5 bases). Trimming removed 6 bases from V and 2 bases from J, with 14 bases in between. The CDR3 totals 15 residues. Looked up from germline, CDR1 is MNHEY and CDR2 is SVGEGT. CDR3 in DNA: TGTGCCAGCAGGCCTACTAGTAAGCCCTACAATGAGCAGTTCTTC. Translating gives CASRPTSKPYNEQFF.

This sequence joins TRBV21-1 and TRBJ2-1; the listed D gene, TRBD2, was not tested against the DNA. TRBV21-1 is a pseudogene locus. This CDR3 has 18 amino acids. This CDR3 reads CASSNQRNPGLAANEQFF. In DNA form, the CDR3 reads TGTGCCAGCAGCAACCAAAGGAATCCGGGACTAGCCGCCAATGAGCAGTTCTTC.

The chain uses TRBV4-3 and TRBJ2-5; tentatively, D is TRBD1 (5 bases). The J call may not be correct, given that the DNA end is closer to TRBJ2-7. CDR1 is LGHNA, CDR2 YSLEER, per germline. The CDR3 length is 15 residues. The DNA of the CDR3 is TGCGCCAGCAGCCAAGATAGAACCCACAGGTACGAGCAGTACTTC. Translated, it gives CASSQDRTHRYEQYF.